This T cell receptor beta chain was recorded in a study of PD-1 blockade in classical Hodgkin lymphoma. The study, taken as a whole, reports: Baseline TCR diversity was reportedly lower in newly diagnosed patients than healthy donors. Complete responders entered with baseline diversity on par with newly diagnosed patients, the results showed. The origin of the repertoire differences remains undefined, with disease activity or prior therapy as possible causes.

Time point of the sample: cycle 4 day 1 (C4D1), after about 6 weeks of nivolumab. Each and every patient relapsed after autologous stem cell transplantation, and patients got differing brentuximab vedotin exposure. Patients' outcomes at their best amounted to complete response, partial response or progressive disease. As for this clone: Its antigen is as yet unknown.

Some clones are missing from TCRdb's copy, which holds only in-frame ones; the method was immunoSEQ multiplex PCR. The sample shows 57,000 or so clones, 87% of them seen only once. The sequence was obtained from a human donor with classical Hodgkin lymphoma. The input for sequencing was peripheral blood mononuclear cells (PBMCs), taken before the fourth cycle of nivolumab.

In nucleotides, the CDR3 is TGTGCCAGCAGTTACTCCGGGACAGGGGTGGGTTTTGAGCAGTTCTTC. Its translation is CASSYSGTGVGFEQFF. This chain links TRBV6-5 with TRBJ2-1, with 10 nucleotides matching TRBD1. The V segment lost 0 bases and the J segment 9 bases; nucleotides outside the gene matches: 8. Germline CDR1 MNHEY, CDR2 SVGAGI. The CDR3 is 16 residues long.